The T cell receptor (beta chain) under discussion was sequenced for a study of blood T cell repertoires in COVID-19. The overall study: Some COVID-19 samples were acute and others convalescent; all came from the United States, Italy and Spain.

In the authors' methods: From reference gene primer amplification, estimates of nucleated cell counts were derived. TCRdb's table, derived via immunoSEQ multiplex PCR, lists solely in-frame clones and lacks some. V and J calls and clone size are given by that table; D and trimming were obtained from the DNA. In the table there are about 300,000 clones, 90% of which are singletons. The receptor comes from a woman between 18 and 29 years old with acute COVID-19. Sequencing was done on a sample of PBMCs or T cells enriched from blood (not recorded which).

CDR3 sequence reads: CASSVGPSGRGNTIYF. The CDR3 nucleotides read TGTGCCAGCAGCGTAGGGCCCAGTGGGCGAGGAAACACCATATATTTT. The V call is TRBV9, the J call TRBJ1-3, with D unresolved. Germline CDR1 SGDLS, CDR2 YYNGEE. CDR3 length equals 16 residues. Trimming cost V 0 bases and J 4 bases, with 14 bases left between them. The variable domain in full, with the rest retrieved from reference TRBV9 and TRBJ1-3, is DSGVTQTPKHLITATGQRVTLRCSPRSGDLSVYWYQQSLDQGLQFLIQYYNGEERAKGNILERFSAQQFPDLHSELNLSSLELGDSALYFCASSVGPSGRGNTIYFGEGSWLTVV.